Listed below are T cell receptor beta chains from one sample, sequenced in a study of Graves' ophthalmopathy and Graves' hyperthyroidism. TCRdb recomputed calls from the multiplex PCR reads with MiXCR, one row per CDR3 protein. The data contain roughly 380,000 distinct CDR3 sequences, roughly 15% of them singletons. What was sequenced was peripheral blood. The receptors derive from a woman under 30 with stable Graves' hyperthyroidism. The CDR3 runs from the conserved cysteine through the conserved F or W. The order of the fields is J gene, V gene, clone size, D gene, CDR3 DNA, CDR3 protein. The D gene is left open where the match is weak. Size values are once, few and many counts, or a class for expanded clones, and some rows have none.

>TRBJ2-2|TRBV7-3|many|TRBD1
TGTGCCAGCAGCTTAACGTTAACCAGGGGGCGAACCGGGGAGCTGTTTTTT
CASSLTLTRGRTGELFF
>TRBJ2-7|TRBV11-2|many|.
TGTGCCAGCAGCTTAGATAGAGTTGAGGGGAGCGAGCAGTACTTC
CASSLDRVEGSEQYF
>TRBJ1-2|TRBV19|many|TRBD1
TGTGCCAGTAGTATAGATGGGACAGCCTTCTATGGCTACACCTTC
CASSIDGTAFYGYTF
>TRBJ1-6|TRBV6-5|many|.
TGTGCCAGCAGTTACTCTAGGCAGGACCTTAATTCCTATAATTCACCCCTCCACTTT
CASSYSRQDLNSYNSPLHF
>TRBJ2-5|TRBV12-3/TRBV12-4|many|TRBD2
TGTGCCAGCAGGTCTAGCGGGGGGCAAGAGACCCAGTACTTC
CASRSSGGQETQYF
>TRBJ1-1|TRBV19|many|.
TGTGCCAGTACTAGGAGGTCGGTTTATGAAGCTTTCTTT
CASTRRSVYEAFF
>TRBJ1-5|TRBV7-6|few|.
TGTGCCAGCAGCCCCGGGGTAGAGGGGGAAGATCAGCCCCAGCATTTT
CASSPGVEGEDQPQHF
>TRBJ1-1|TRBV2|many|.
TGTGCCAGCACCACAGGGAGGACTGAAGCTTTCTTT
CASTTGRTEAFF
>TRBJ2-7|TRBV6-1|many|.
TGTGCCAGCTTCTCGGGCTCTGCCTACGAGCAGTACTTC
CASFSGSAYEQYF
>TRBJ2-5|TRBV18|.|TRBD2
TGTGCCAGCTCACCACGTGTGGGACTAGAGCAAGAGACCCAGTACTTC
CASSPRVGLEQETQYF
>TRBJ2-7|TRBV6-2/TRBV6-3|many|.
TGTGCCAGCAGGGGGTACGAGCAGTACTTC
CASRGYEQYF
>TRBJ1-5|TRBV6-5|many|.
TGTGCCAGCAGTTACCTCGGGAGGGGAGGAGGGTTCGGGGATCAGCCCCAGCATTTT
CASSYLGRGGGFGDQPQHF
>TRBJ1-5|TRBV18|few|TRBD1
TGTGCCAGCTCATCCGGGACAGTACTTAATCAGCCCCAGCATTTT
CASSSGTVLNQPQHF
>TRBJ1-1|TRBV7-4|many|.
TGTGCCAGCAGCTTCGAAGGTGTCGGGACATTTAACACTGAAGCTTTCTTT
CASSFEGVGTFNTEAFF
>TRBJ1-1|TRBV29-1|many|.
TGCAGCGTCTCCGACGGTAACACTGAAGCTTTCTTT
CSVSDGNTEAFF
>TRBJ2-7|TRBV5-1|many|TRBD1
TGCGCCAGCAGCTTTCGGGGACAGGTTACCTACGAGCAGTACTTC
CASSFRGQVTYEQYF
>TRBJ1-3|TRBV13|.|TRBD1
TGTGCCAGCAGCGGAATGTTCCGGGACAGGGGTTCAGGAAACACCATATATTTT
CASSGMFRDRGSGNTIYF
>TRBJ2-2|TRBV12-5|many|.
TGTGCTAGTGGTCCCGGGACTCAGGGTGGCGGGGAGCTGTTTTTT
CASGPGTQGGGELFF
>TRBJ2-7|TRBV15|many|.
TGTGCCACCAGGGCAGGGGCTTCCTACGAGCAGTACTTC
CATRAGASYEQYF
>TRBJ2-7|TRBV6-1|few|TRBD1
TGTGCCAGCAGTGCCCGACAGGGGAGAAACTACGAGCAGTACTTC
CASSARQGRNYEQYF
>TRBJ1-1|TRBV12-5|many|.
TGTGCTAGTGGTCCTGGTCAGGGGAACACTGAAGCTTTCTTT
CASGPGQGNTEAFF
>TRBJ1-2|TRBV12-3/TRBV12-4|many|.
TGTGCCAGCAGTTTAAGGTCCGGGACAAACTATGGCTACACCTTC
CASSLRSGTNYGYTF
>TRBJ1-2|TRBV7-2|many|TRBD1
TGTGCCAGCAGTCCACGACAGGGCTATGGCTACACCTTC
CASSPRQGYGYTF
>TRBJ1-2|TRBV5-1|.|.
TGCGCCAGCAGCTTGGAGGGGGTTTTCGGCTACACCTTC
CASSLEGVFGYTF
>TRBJ2-4|TRBV7-8|many|TRBD2
TGTGCCAGCAGCTCATGGGGGGGGACTTCGGCCAAAAACATTCAGTACTTC
CASSSWGGTSAKNIQYF
>TRBJ1-1|TRBV7-2|.|TRBD1
TGTGCCAGCAGCGCGACAGGGTGGGGTACTGAAGCTTTCTTT
CASSATGWGTEAFF
>TRBJ1-1|TRBV11-2|many|.
TGTGCCAGCAGCTTAAGAGGTTGGGGCTTGGGTGAAGCTTTCTTT
CASSLRGWGLGEAFF
>TRBJ2-2|TRBV12-3/TRBV12-4|many|TRBD1
TGTGCCAGCAGTTCGTGGACAGGGTCCGGGGAGCTGTTTTTT
CASSSWTGSGELFF